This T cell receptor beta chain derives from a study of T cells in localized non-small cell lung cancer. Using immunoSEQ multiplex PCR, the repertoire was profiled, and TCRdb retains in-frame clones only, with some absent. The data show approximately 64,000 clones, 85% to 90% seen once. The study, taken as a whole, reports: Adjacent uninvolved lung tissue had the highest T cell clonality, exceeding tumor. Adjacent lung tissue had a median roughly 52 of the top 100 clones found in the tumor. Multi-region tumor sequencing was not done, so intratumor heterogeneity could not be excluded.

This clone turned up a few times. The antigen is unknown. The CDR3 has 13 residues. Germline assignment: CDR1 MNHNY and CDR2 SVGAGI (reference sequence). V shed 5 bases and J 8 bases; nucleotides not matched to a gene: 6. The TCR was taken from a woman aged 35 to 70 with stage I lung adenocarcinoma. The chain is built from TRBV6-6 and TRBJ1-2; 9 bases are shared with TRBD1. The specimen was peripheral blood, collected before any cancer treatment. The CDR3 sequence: CASSRPTGGGYTF. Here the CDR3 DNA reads TGTGCCAGCAGTCGCCCGACAGGGGGAGGCTACACCTTC.